This TCR beta chain was found in a study of human T cells and chemical hapten exposure. About the research overall: Women made up most patients, who had alopecia areata, totalis or universalis. Whole-study results and caveats: The formation of large CDR3 similarity clusters by expanded TCRs significantly exceeded that of controls. High-frequency TCRs, those above 1 in 1000, stayed the same after DPC sensitization.

This clonotype was recorded a few times. Its target is unknown. TCRdb re-derived calls from the RACE reads in MiXCR, one entry per CDR3 protein. The sample consists of around 60,000 distinct CDR3 sequences, 6.7% of them appearing once. Time point noted: pre-sensitization, week 0. Regarding treatment: therapeutic diphenylcyclopropenone sensitization with weekly scalp DPC. The study enrolled 18 to 70-year-old alopecia patients suitable for DPC. Germline CDR1 and CDR2: MNHEY and SVGEGT. V trimming: 2 bases; J trimming: 7 bases; junction bases outside the gene matches: 8. The CDR3 sequence is 15 residues long.

The source was whole blood, collected in connection with sensitization to the hapten diphenylcyclopropenone (DPC). The receptor was derived from a woman in her twenties or thirties with alopecia areata. Some clones in this sample may be carry-over from other donors' samples. The rearrangement joins TRBV6-2 or TRBV6-3 to TRBJ1-1; 9 bases match TRBD1. The CDR3 is CASSYRPGQGNEAFF. In nucleotides, the CDR3 is TGTGCCAGCAGTTACCGACCGGGACAGGGAAATGAAGCTTTCTTT.